These 27 T cell receptor beta chains originate from one sample sequenced in a study of blood T cell repertoires in COVID-19. Sequenced by immunoSEQ multiplex PCR; TCRdb stores in-frame clones only, minus some. The sample shows under 200,000 clones, roughly 93% of them seen only once. The sample taken for sequencing was peripheral blood. The receptors derive from a young man with COVID-19, enrolled during active disease.

The chain is built from TRBV27 and TRBJ2-7, with TRBD2 matching over 7 bases. This CDR3 has 17 amino acids. Per the germline V gene, CDR1 is MNHEY and CDR2 is SMNVEV (reference sequence). J was trimmed by 1 base and V by 3 bases; bases with no gene match: 12. The CDR3 spells CASSFTSAGLPSYEQYF. CDR3 nucleotide sequence: TGTGCCAGCAGTTTTACGTCCGCGGGACTACCGTCCTACGAGCAGTACTTC.

This clone was seen a few times. The V gene is TRBV2, the J gene TRBJ2-2; TRBD2 is a possible D gene (6 bases). Germline V gene lookup returns CDR1 SNHLY and CDR2 FYNNEI. This CDR3 region has 15 residues. Trimming took 6 bases from V and 4 from J, leaving 15 bases between them. CDR3 bases: TGTGCCAGCAGCTCCTCGGGACTGCCCACCGGGGAGCTGTTTTTT. Translating it yields CASSSSGLPTGELFF.

CDR3 in DNA: TGTGCCAGCAGAACGGGACAGGGGGCGGGGGAGCAGTACTTC. Protein: CASRTGQGAGEQYF. V gene TRBV2 combines with J gene TRBJ2-7; 12 bases agree with TRBD1. The CDR3 sequence is 14 residues long. Losses at the gene ends were 6 bases for V and 7 bases for J; bases not matched to a gene: 7. Germline lookup yields CDR1 SNHLY and CDR2 FYNNEI.

V gene TRBV7-2 combines with J gene TRBJ2-7, with a possible D match to TRBD1 (5 bases). This CDR3 has 12 residues. Per the germline V gene, CDR1 is SGHTA and CDR2 is FQGNSA. The V and J ends lost 4 bases and 3 bases respectively, with 7 bases between them. CDR3 nucleotides: TGTGCCAGCAGCTCAGGGTTCTACGAGCAGTACTTC. Its protein is CASSSGFYEQYF.

The chain recombines TRBV6-2 or TRBV6-3 with TRBJ2-1; TRBD2 aligns across 9 bases. Germline V lookup: CDR1 MNHEY, CDR2 SVGEGT. V trimming: 5 bases; J trimming: 8 bases; junction bases outside the gene matches: 10. CDR3 length equals 15 residues. The CDR3 nucleotides read TGTGCCAGCAGTCCCCTAGCGGGAAAGTGGGATGAGCAGTTCTTC. Its translation: CASSPLAGKWDEQFF.

The CDR3 protein is CASSLDGGYEQYF. In DNA, the CDR3 is TGCGCCAGCAGCTTGGACGGCGGCTACGAGCAGTACTTC. The chain combines TRBV5-1 with TRBJ2-7; D not certain. CDR1 and CDR2 (germline): SGHRS, YFSETQ. This CDR3 region has 13 residues. V lost 0 bases and J 3 bases, leaving 7 bases between the germline ends.

The rearrangement uses TRBV27 and TRBJ2-1; 9 bases map to TRBD2. CDR3 length: 16 amino acids. Trimming took 5 bases from V and 6 from J; bases not matched to a gene: 11. Germline-derived CDR1 and CDR2 are MNHEY and SMNVEV (reference sequence). The CDR3 protein is CASSPPASGALNEQFF. CDR3 DNA: TGTGCCAGCAGTCCTCCGGCTAGCGGGGCCCTCAATGAGCAGTTCTTC.

This chain connects TRBV28 to TRBJ2-7, with 10 bases matching TRBD2. The CDR3 covers 17 residues. V was clipped by 2 bases and J by 0 bases; unmatched bases: 7. In germline, CDR1 is MDHEN, CDR2 SYDVKM. CDR3 in DNA: TGTGCCAGCAGTTTACAAGGACTAGCGGTAAGCTCCTACGAGCAGTACTTC. Protein product: CASSLQGLAVSSYEQYF.

V usage is TRBV9 and J usage is TRBJ2-4; 9 bases are a match to TRBD2. V lost 4 bases, J lost 8 bases, and 10 bases stayed unmatched. The CDR3 spans 15 residues. Germline CDR1 reads SGDLS; CDR2 reads YYNGEE. CDR3 protein: CASSSDSGSWDIQYF. For the CDR3, the DNA is TGTGCCAGCAGCTCGGATAGCGGGAGTTGGGACATTCAGTACTTC.

This chain uses TRBV9 with TRBJ1-2; TRBD1 matches at 8 bases. The CDR3 is made up of 13 amino acids. Losses at the gene ends were 3 bases for V and 6 bases for J; bases not matched to a gene: 4. Germline V gene sequence: CDR1 SGDLS, CDR2 YYNGEE. CDR3 amino acids: CASSAGQGDGYTF. DNA of the CDR3: TGTGCCAGCAGCGCCGGACAGGGCGATGGCTACACCTTC.

This chain connects TRBV28 to TRBJ2-1; 9 bases match TRBD1. CDR1 MDHEN and CDR2 SYDVKM come from the germline V gene. Trimming cost V 5 bases and J 6 bases; bases outside gene matches: 11. This CDR3 has 16 residues. CDR3 sequence (DNA): TGTGCCAGCAGTCCATTCGGACAGGGGTTTATCAATGAGCAGTTCTTC. The encoded protein is CASSPFGQGFINEQFF.

This chain links TRBV4-3 with TRBJ2-1, with D hard to call. Germline values: CDR1 LGHNA, CDR2 YSLEER. V lost 5 bases and J 2 bases, leaving 19 bases between the germline ends. CDR3 length equals 17 residues. CDR3 residues: CASSSAVVGLAYNEQFF. For the CDR3, the DNA is TGCGCCAGCAGCAGTGCCGTTGTGGGCCTCGCCTACAATGAGCAGTTCTTC.

V and J are TRBV13 and TRBJ2-7, with D possibly TRBD2 on 5 matching bases. Germline assignment: CDR1 PRHDT and CDR2 FYEKMQ (reference sequence). The CDR3 contains 15 residues. V lost 5 bases to trimming and J lost 0 bases, with 14 bases between them. CDR3 residues: CASSGGRTPSYEQYF. The CDR3 DNA reads as TGTGCCAGCAGCGGAGGACGGACGCCCTCCTACGAGCAGTACTTC.

The rearrangement links TRBV28 to TRBJ2-7, with D perhaps matching TRBD2 (7 bases). This CDR3 has 15 amino acids. Per germline, CDR1 MDHEN and CDR2 SYDVKM. Trimming stripped 4 bases from V and 4 bases from J, with 17 bases between. The CDR3 DNA sequence: TGTGCCAGCAGTTCCACAGGGAACGGGAGGTACGAGCAGTACTTC. As protein: CASSSTGNGRYEQYF.

This chain connects TRBV30 to TRBJ1-1, with 9 nucleotides matching TRBD1. The V gene's germline CDR1 is GTSNPN and CDR2 SVGIG (reference sequence). J gave up 8 bases and V 1 base, and 5 bases lay outside the gene matches. The CDR3 runs 13 residues. CDR3 amino acids: CAWSGGTGFEAFF. CDR3 DNA: TGTGCCTGGAGTGGAGGGACAGGGTTCGAAGCTTTCTTT.

The chain recombines TRBV24-1 with TRBJ2-3; tentative D call: TRBD2 (5 bases). Trimming stripped 9 bases from V and 0 bases from J, with 30 bases between. CDR1 and CDR2 from the germline V gene are KGHDR and SFDVKD. The CDR3 is 20 residues long. For the CDR3, the DNA is TGTGCCACCCGGTCCCAACTGAGGGTACGGAGGCCCACTAGCACAGATACGCAGTATTTT. As protein: CATRSQLRVRRPTSTDTQYF.

The chain recombines TRBV30 with TRBJ2-7; 8 bases line up with TRBD1. The germline V gene encodes CDR1 GTSNPN and CDR2 SVGIG (reference sequence). This CDR3 region has 14 residues. V gave up 3 bases and J gave up 6 bases; unmatched junction bases: 10. CDR3 in DNA: TGTGCCTGGAGAGTCCAGGACAGGGTTAGCGAGCAGTACTTC. Residues: CAWRVQDRVSEQYF.

Written as DNA, the CDR3 is TGTGCCAGCAGCTCCAGGGGCACAGATACGCAGTATTTT. This codes for CASSSRGTDTQYF. V usage is TRBV13 and J usage is TRBJ2-3, with D possibly matching TRBD1 (5 bases). This CDR3 has 13 amino acids. Germline CDR1 is PRHDT and CDR2 is FYEKMQ (reference sequence). Deletions cut 4 bases from V and 1 base from J, with 6 bases between.

This chain links TRBV28 with TRBJ1-5; D is perhaps TRBD1 (5 bases). The V end was cut by 2 bases, the J end by 5 bases, with 10 bases between. Germline V gene lookup returns CDR1 MDHEN and CDR2 SYDVKM. The CDR3 is made up of 14 amino acids. The CDR3, as DNA: TGTGCCAGCAGTTTAGTCTCAGGGTATCAGCCCCAGCATTTT. Translating it yields CASSLVSGYQPQHF. The whole variable domain, remainder taken from reference TRBV28 and TRBJ1-5, is DVKVTQSSRYLVKRTGEKVFLECVQDMDHENMFWYRQDPGLGLRLIYFSYDVKMKEKGDIPEGYSVSREKKERFSLILESASTNQTSMYLCASSLVSGYQPQHFGDGTRLSIL.

The V call is TRBV27, the J call TRBJ2-1; TRBD2 matches at 8 bases. The ends lost 10 bases at V and 4 bases at J; junction bases unmatched: 12. Germline V gene data show CDR1 as MNHEY and CDR2 as SMNVEV (reference sequence). The CDR3 sequence is 15 residues long. CDR3 bases: TGTGCCACCACCGGGGGGGGTGGCCTTTACAATGAGCAGTTCTTC. Protein product: CATTGGGGLYNEQFF.

The chain carries TRBV27 and TRBJ2-1; D perhaps matches TRBD2 (6 bases). The CDR3 spans 15 residues. Trimming took 4 bases from V and 0 from J, leaving 10 bases between them. Germline CDR1 and CDR2: MNHEY and SMNVEV (reference sequence). Here the CDR3 reads CASSYDGSSYNEQFF. In DNA, the CDR3 is TGTGCCAGCAGTTACGACGGGAGCTCCTACAATGAGCAGTTCTTC.

V and J are TRBV7-7 and TRBJ2-3; maybe TRBD1 (7 bases). In germline, CDR1 is SSHAT, CDR2 FNYEAQ (reference sequence). Deletions cut 4 bases from V and 0 bases from J, with 14 bases between. There are 16 residues in the CDR3. The DNA for the CDR3 is TGTGCCAGCAGCTCACCAGGGGGGAATAGCACAGATACGCAGTATTTT. Translated, it gives CASSSPGGNSTDTQYF.

The chain couples TRBV9 to TRBJ2-7; TRBD1 might be the D (5 bases). The ends were cut back, 0 bases at V and 2 bases at J, with 9 bases in the middle. The CDR3 sequence is 14 residues long. Germline values: CDR1 SGDLS, CDR2 YYNGEE. The CDR3 reads CASSVDPGPYEQYF. The CDR3 DNA follows: TGTGCCAGCAGCGTAGATCCAGGGCCCTACGAGCAGTACTTC.

This clone was seen a handful of times. The chain joins TRBV11-2 to TRBJ1-1; D perhaps matches TRBD1 (5 bases). The germline V gene encodes CDR1 SGHAT and CDR2 FQNNGV. Trimming shortened V by 5 bases and J by 4 bases, and 20 bases separated the two germline ends. The CDR3 length is 16 residues. Written as DNA, the CDR3 is TGTGCCAGCAGCCGGGGACTACCCGTTCGTGGCACTGAAGCTTTCTTT. Translated: CASSRGLPVRGTEAFF.

This clone was observed a handful of times. The chain joins TRBV9 to TRBJ2-1, with D possibly being TRBD2 (6 bases). Germline CDR1 is SGDLS and CDR2 is YYNGEE. Trimming stripped 4 bases from V and 7 bases from J, with 15 bases between. The length of the CDR3 is 14 residues. The CDR3 sequence is CASSPQLGRNEQFF. DNA of the CDR3: TGTGCCAGCAGCCCCCAGCTAGGGAGGAATGAGCAGTTCTTC.

The CDR3 reads CASSVGTGKADTQYF. The DNA for the CDR3 is TGTGCCAGCAGCGTAGGGACAGGGAAGGCAGATACGCAGTATTTT. The chain is built from TRBV9 and TRBJ2-3; TRBD1 aligns across 8 bases. The junction had 4 bases not matched to a gene; V was cut back by 0 bases and J by 4 bases. The CDR3 is 15 residues long. Germline V gene data show CDR1 as SGDLS and CDR2 as YYNGEE.

The rearrangement uses TRBV28 and TRBJ1-5; possibly TRBD1 for D (6 bases). V gave up 4 bases and J gave up 0 bases, with 10 bases separating them. This CDR3 region has 15 residues. Per germline, CDR1 MDHEN and CDR2 SYDVKM. The CDR3 sequence: CASSSGAYSNQPQHF. CDR3 sequence (DNA): TGTGCCAGCAGTTCAGGGGCCTATAGCAATCAGCCCCAGCATTTT.